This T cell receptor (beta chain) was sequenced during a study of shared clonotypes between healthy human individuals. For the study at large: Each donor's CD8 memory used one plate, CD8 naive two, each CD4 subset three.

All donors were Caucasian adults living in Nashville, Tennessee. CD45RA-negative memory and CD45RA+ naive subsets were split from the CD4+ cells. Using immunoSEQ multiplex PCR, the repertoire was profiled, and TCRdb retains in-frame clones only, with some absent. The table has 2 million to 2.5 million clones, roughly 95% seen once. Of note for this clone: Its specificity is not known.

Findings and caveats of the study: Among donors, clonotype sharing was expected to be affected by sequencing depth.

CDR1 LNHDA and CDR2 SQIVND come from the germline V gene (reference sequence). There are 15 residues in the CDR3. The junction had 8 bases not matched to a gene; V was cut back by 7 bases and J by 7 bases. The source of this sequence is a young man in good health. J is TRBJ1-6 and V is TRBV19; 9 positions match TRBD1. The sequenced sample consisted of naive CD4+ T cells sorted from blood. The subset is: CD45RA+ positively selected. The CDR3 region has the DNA TGTGCCAGTAACCCGGGACAGGGAACCAATTCACCCCTCCACTTT. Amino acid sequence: CASNPGQGTNSPLHF.